Below, 21 T cell receptor beta chains from the same sample are listed, as sequenced in a study of cytotoxic CD8 clonotypes in ibrutinib-treated CLL. Data came from immunoSEQ multiplex PCR; TCRdb stores just in-frame clones and leaves some out. The sample yields just over 200,000 clones, roughly 77% seen once. The source material was PBMCs, sampled after 12 months of ibrutinib treatment. These receptors all come from a human donor with chronic lymphocytic leukemia.

Remarks on this clone: The germline gene is not matched at one end of the junction; a read error may be the cause. The rearrangement links TRBV9 to TRBJ2-7, with D hard to call. There are 15 residues in the CDR3. Per the germline V gene, CDR1 is SGDLS and CDR2 is YYNGEE. The DNA of the CDR3 is TGTGCCAGCAGCGTAGGGGCAGAAATCTCCCACGAGCAGTACTTC. This gives the protein CASSVGAEISHEQYF.

The rearrangement joins TRBV12-5 to TRBJ1-3; D is unresolved. The germline gives CDR1 LGHNT, CDR2 FRNRAP. Trimming took 7 bases from V and 4 from J, leaving 14 bases between them. The CDR3 consists of 14 residues. The CDR3 is CASVPYYSGNTIYF. CDR3 nucleotides: TGTGCTAGTGTCCCTTATTATTCCGGAAACACCATATATTTT.

The CDR3 loop is CASSAGGSGTYEQYF. CDR3 DNA: TGTGCCAGCAGCGCGGGAGGCTCGGGAACCTACGAGCAGTACTTC. The rearrangement joins TRBV9 to TRBJ2-7; 7 bases fit TRBD2. There are 15 residues in the CDR3. V lost 3 bases to trimming and J lost 2 bases; unmatched junction nucleotides: 8. Germline V gives CDR1 SGDLS, CDR2 YYNGEE. Looking up the rest from reference TRBV9 and TRBJ2-7 gives the full variable domain: DSGVTQTPKHLITATGQRVTLRCSPRSGDLSVYWYQQSLDQGLQFLIQYYNGEERAKGNILERFSAQQFPDLHSELNLSSLELGDSALYFCASSAGGSGTYEQYFGPGTRLTVT.

The V call is TRBV27, the J call TRBJ2-7; TRBD1 is a possible D gene (6 bases). The CDR3 runs to 13 residues. V lost 6 bases to trimming and J lost 4 bases, with 13 bases between them. Germline V gene sequence: CDR1 MNHEY, CDR2 SMNVEV (reference sequence). This chain's CDR3 is CASRGASTYEQYF. CDR3 sequence (DNA): TGTGCCAGCAGGGGGGCTAGCACGTACGAGCAGTACTTC.

The chain has TRBV18 and TRBJ1-1; D perhaps matches TRBD1 (6 bases). V lost 4 bases and J lost 0, with 9 bases in between. Per germline, CDR1 KGHSH and CDR2 LQKENI. The CDR3 spans 14 residues. The CDR3 DNA is TGTGCCAGCTCACGGACAGATATGAACACTGAAGCTTTCTTT. It yields the protein CASSRTDMNTEAFF.

This chain links TRBV28 with TRBJ2-1; 10 nucleotides match TRBD2. J lost 12 bases, V lost 3 bases, and 2 bases had no gene match. The CDR3 contains 12 residues. In germline, CDR1 is MDHEN, CDR2 SYDVKM. The CDR3 bases are TGTGCCAGCAGTTTTCAGCGGGAGGGGCAGTTCTTC. Translation: CASSFQREGQFF.

This clone was counted between two and nine times. Here the CDR3 reads CASSPDPRPDQPQHF. The CDR3 bases are TGCGCCAGCAGCCCAGATCCCCGGCCCGATCAGCCCCAGCATTTT. The rearrangement uses TRBV4-1 and TRBJ1-5; D unclear. The germline gives CDR1 MGHRA, CDR2 YSYEKL. The CDR3 sequence is 15 residues long. V lost 4 bases to trimming and J lost 5 bases, with 15 bases between them.

The rearrangement joins TRBV7-3 to TRBJ1-2; D not resolved. V was cut by 6 bases and J by 0 bases, with 11 bases left in between. This CDR3 is built from 14 residues. The germline V gene has CDR1 SGHTA and CDR2 FQGTGA. As DNA, the CDR3 is TGTGCCAGCAGGCCTCCTTTAGCTAACTATGGCTACACCTTC. Protein: CASRPPLANYGYTF. The full variable domain, its missing parts supplied by reference TRBV7-3 and TRBJ1-2, is GAGVSQTPSNKVTEKGKYVELRCDPISGHTALYWYRQSLGQGPEFLIYFQGTGAADDSGLPNDRFFAVRPEGSVSTLKIQRTERGDSAVYLCASRPPLANYGYTFGSGTRLTVV.

This clone was found once. The gene calls are TRBV6-5 and TRBJ2-5, with D unclear. CDR1 is MNHEY, CDR2 SVGAGI, per germline. CDR3 length equals 14 residues. V lost 8 bases to trimming and J lost 0 bases, with 13 bases between them. The CDR3 region is CASRQRRYQETQYF. CDR3 nucleotides: TGTGCCAGCCGGCAGCGCCGATACCAAGAGACCCAGTACTTC.

V is TRBV29-1 and J is TRBJ2-7, with 10 positions matching TRBD1. This CDR3 is built from 15 residues. Losses at the gene ends were 8 bases for V and 2 bases for J; bases not matched to a gene: 12. The germline V gene encodes CDR1 SQVTM and CDR2 ANQGSEA. The CDR3 region is CSSSLGDRGAYEQYF. CDR3 in DNA: TGCAGCTCCAGCCTCGGGGACAGGGGAGCCTACGAGCAGTACTTC.

This clone was detected once. This chain joins TRBV27 and TRBJ1-1; no firm D call. Germline CDR1 and CDR2: MNHEY and SMNVEV (reference sequence). This CDR3 is 15 amino acids long. The V gene lost 8 bases and the J gene lost 4 bases, with 20 bases spanning the gap. CDR3: CASGLPYTRGTEAFF. The CDR3, as DNA: TGTGCCAGCGGTCTCCCCTACACCCGGGGCACTGAAGCTTTCTTT.

The rearrangement joins TRBV5-1 to TRBJ2-1; 10 nucleotides match TRBD2. Germline lookup yields CDR1 SGHRS and CDR2 YFSETQ. The junction had 5 bases not matched to a gene; V was cut back by 5 bases and J by 6 bases. The CDR3 is made up of 14 amino acids. The CDR3 is CASRSGGAANEQFF. The CDR3 bases are TGCGCCAGCAGGAGCGGGGGGGCTGCCAATGAGCAGTTCTTC.

This clone showed up just once. The chain couples TRBV19 to TRBJ1-1; TRBD1 aligns across 7 bases. V dropped 3 bases and J dropped 5; count of bases not matched to a gene: 12. This CDR3 has 16 amino acids. Germline CDR1 reads LNHDA; CDR2 reads SQIVND (reference sequence). CDR3 residues: CASSIPRQGGRTEAFF. In DNA, the CDR3 is TGTGCCAGTAGTATCCCTCGACAGGGCGGGAGAACTGAAGCTTTCTTT.

This clone was counted a few times. This sequence joins TRBV2 and TRBJ2-3; D unresolved. The V end lost 6 bases, the J end lost 2 bases, and 6 bases lay between the germline ends. The CDR3 runs to 12 residues. In germline, CDR1 is SNHLY, CDR2 FYNNEI. The CDR3 DNA follows: TGTGCCAGCAGACTACTCACAGATACGCAGTATTTT. This translates into CASRLLTDTQYF.

The rearrangement uses TRBV19 and TRBJ1-3, with D possibly matching TRBD1 (5 bases). Germline V gives CDR1 LNHDA, CDR2 SQIVND (reference sequence). The CDR3 length is 15 residues. The V end lost 7 bases, the J end lost 0 bases, and 13 bases lay between the germline ends. The CDR3 DNA reads as TGTGCCAGTAATGTAGGGGTTTCCTCTGGAAACACCATATATTTT. Amino acid sequence: CASNVGVSSGNTIYF.

The chain joins TRBV27 to TRBJ1-2, with a tentative D call TRBD1 (6 bases). The CDR3 totals 13 residues. Germline V gene lookup returns CDR1 MNHEY and CDR2 SMNVEV (reference sequence). V lost 2 bases and J 7 bases, leaving 11 bases between the germline ends. DNA for the CDR3: TGTGCCAGCAGTTTACAGGGGCTAGGTGGCTACACCTTC. Its translation: CASSLQGLGGYTF.

The chain is built from TRBV5-8 and TRBJ2-7; 8 positions agree with TRBD1. V gave up 3 bases and J gave up 6 bases; unmatched junction bases: 5. The CDR3 is 13 residues long. The germline V gene has CDR1 SGHTS and CDR2 YDEGEE. As DNA, the CDR3 is TGTGCCAGCAGCTGGGACAGGCTCGCCGAGCAGTACTTC. It yields the protein CASSWDRLAEQYF.

The CDR3 sequence is CASGPGPPYEQYF. In nucleotides, the CDR3 is TGTGCCAGCGGACCGGGACCCCCCTACGAGCAGTACTTC. This chain joins TRBV27 and TRBJ2-7; D is possibly TRBD1 or TRBD2 (5 bases each). Germline V gene sequence: CDR1 MNHEY, CDR2 SMNVEV (reference sequence). V was trimmed by 8 bases and J by 2 bases, leaving 13 bases between them. CDR3 size: 13 residues.

This clone was detected only once. This chain joins TRBV19 and TRBJ2-6; D is possibly TRBD1 (5 bases). Germline CDR1 LNHDA, CDR2 SQIVND (reference sequence). The CDR3 contains 14 residues. Trimming took 6 bases from V and 1 from J, leaving 7 bases between them. This CDR3 reads CASSDSSGANVLTF. CDR3 sequence (DNA): TGTGCCAGTAGCGACAGTTCTGGGGCCAACGTCCTGACTTTC.

This rearrangement joins TRBV30 to TRBJ2-3; D remains unclear. Trimming pared 5 bases from V and 1 base from J, leaving 10 bases between. Germline V gives CDR1 GTSNPN, CDR2 SVGIG (reference sequence). This CDR3 has 13 residues. The CDR3: CAWEGVGTDTQYF. The DNA for the CDR3 is TGTGCCTGGGAAGGTGTTGGCACAGATACGCAGTATTTT.

This clone was seen a handful of times. V and J are TRBV7-2 and TRBJ2-7; 9 bases map to TRBD1. The CDR3 spans 13 residues. Germline V gives CDR1 SGHTA, CDR2 FQGNSA. With V trimmed by 6 bases and J by 4 bases, 4 bases remained unmatched. CDR3 DNA: TGTGCCAGCAGTTGGGACAGGGCGTACGAGCAGTACTTC. This gives the protein CASSWDRAYEQYF. The entire variable domain, with the rest obtained from reference TRBV7-2 and TRBJ2-7, is as follows: GAGVSQSPSNKVTEKGKDVELRCDPISGHTALYWYRQSLGQGLEFLIYFQGNSAPDKSGLPSDRFSAERTGGSVSTLTIQRTQQEDSAVYLCASSWDRAYEQYFGPGTRLTVT.